This T cell receptor beta chain was captured by sequencing in a study of vaccination and CD4 T cells after COVID-19. On the study more broadly: The convalescent population consisted of six males and four females, two of whom were of Hispanic ethnicity.

The Oncomine TCR Beta short-read assay was what sequenced the DNA obtained from cultured CD4+ T cells. TCRdb reanalysed the PCR reads using MiXCR and keeps one entry per CDR3 protein. The table shows more than 10,000 distinct CDR3 sequences, with roughly 50% occurring only once. Treatment meaning: approximately nine-day PBMC culture with coronavirus spike peptide pools or control peptides (ViraFEST assay). Using peptide pools, antigen-specific T cells were expanded in ViraFEST before TCRs were sequenced. Comment on this clonotype: What it binds is unknown.

CDR3 length: 15 residues. The germline V gene encodes CDR1 SGHTA and CDR2 FQGNSA. V dropped 1 base and J dropped 7; count of bases not matched to a gene: 5. This chain connects TRBV7-2 to TRBJ2-2; 8 bases map to TRBD1. Sample: CD4+ T cells from blood, cultured in vitro. The sequence came from a human donor who had recovered from COVID-19. The chain's CDR3 is CASSLVSGGHGELFF. The DNA of the CDR3 is TGTGCCAGCAGCTTAGTATCAGGGGGCCACGGGGAGCTGTTTTTT. Full variable domain (outside the CDR3, taken from reference TRBV7-2 and TRBJ2-2): GAGVSQSPSNKVTEKGKDVELRCDPISGHTALYWYRQSLGQGLEFLIYFQGNSAPDKSGLPSDRFSAERTGGSVSTLTIQRTQQEDSAVYLCASSLVSGGHGELFFGEGSRLTVL.